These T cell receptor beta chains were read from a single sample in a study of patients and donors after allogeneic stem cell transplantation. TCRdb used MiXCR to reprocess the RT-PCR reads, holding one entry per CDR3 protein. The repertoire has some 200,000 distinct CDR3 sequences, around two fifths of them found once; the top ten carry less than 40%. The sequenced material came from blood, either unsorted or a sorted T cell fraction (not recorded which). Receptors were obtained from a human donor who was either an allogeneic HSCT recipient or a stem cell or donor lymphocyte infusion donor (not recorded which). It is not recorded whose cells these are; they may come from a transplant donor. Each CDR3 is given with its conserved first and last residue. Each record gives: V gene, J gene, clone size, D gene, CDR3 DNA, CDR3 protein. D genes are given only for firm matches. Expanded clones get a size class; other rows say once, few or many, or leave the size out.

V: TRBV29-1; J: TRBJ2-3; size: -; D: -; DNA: TGCAGCGTTGGATACACTTCGGGGTTAACAGATACGCAGTATTTT; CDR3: CSVGYTSGLTDTQYF
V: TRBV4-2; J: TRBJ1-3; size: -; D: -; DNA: TGTGCCAGCAGCCAAGATTGGGCCTTGCTCTCTGGAAACACCATATATTTT; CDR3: CASSQDWALLSGNTIYF
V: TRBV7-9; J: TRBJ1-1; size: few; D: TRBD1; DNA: TGTGCCAGCAGCACAGGGGACACTGAAGCTTTCTTT; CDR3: CASSTGDTEAFF
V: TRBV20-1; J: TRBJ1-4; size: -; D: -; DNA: TGCAGTGCTAGGTCGGGGGACAATCGGGTGTTTTTT; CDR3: CSARSGDNRVFF
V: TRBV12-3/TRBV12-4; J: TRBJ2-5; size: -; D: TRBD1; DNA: TGTGCCAGCAGCCCCGACAGGGGGCGACAAGAGACCCAGTACTTC; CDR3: CASSPDRGRQETQYF
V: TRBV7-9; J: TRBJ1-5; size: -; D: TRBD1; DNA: TGTGCCAGCAGCTTAGGGACAGGGTACGGCAATCAGCCCCAGCATTTT; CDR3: CASSLGTGYGNQPQHF
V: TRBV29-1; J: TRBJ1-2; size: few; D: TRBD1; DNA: TGCAGCGTTGAAGGGGACAGGGGGCGATTAAATGGCTACACCTTC; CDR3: CSVEGDRGRLNGYTF
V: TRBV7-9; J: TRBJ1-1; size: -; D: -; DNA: TGTGCCAGCAGCTTAGCGGACGGAAACATAGGGGGCACTGAAGCTTTCTTT; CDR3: CASSLADGNIGGTEAFF
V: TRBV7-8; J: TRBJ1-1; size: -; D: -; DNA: TGTGCCAGCAGCTTAGGCTCAGGTCGCACTGAAGCTTTCTTT; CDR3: CASSLGSGRTEAFF
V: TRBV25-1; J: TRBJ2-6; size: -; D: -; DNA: TGTGCCAGCAGTGCTTGGAGAGGAGGTATCGGTTCTGGGGCCAACGTCCTGACTTTC; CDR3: CASSAWRGGIGSGANVLTF
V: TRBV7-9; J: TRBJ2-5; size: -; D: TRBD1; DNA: TGTGCCAGCAGCTTATATAGGCTGAGGACAGGCAAAGAGACCCAGTACTTC; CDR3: CASSLYRLRTGKETQYF
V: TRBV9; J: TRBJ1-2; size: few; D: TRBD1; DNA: TGTGCCAGCAGCGTCGGGACAGGGGTCCGGGGCTACACCTTC; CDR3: CASSVGTGVRGYTF
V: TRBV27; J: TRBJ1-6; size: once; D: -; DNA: TGTGCCAGCAGTTTATCAGGTTTATCCTATAATTCACCCCTCCACTTT; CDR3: CASSLSGLSYNSPLHF
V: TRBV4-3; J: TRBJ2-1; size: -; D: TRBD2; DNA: TGCGCCAGCAGCCAAGATCAGCCCAGGAGCGGGAGGGACAATGAGCAGTTCTTC; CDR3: CASSQDQPRSGRDNEQFF
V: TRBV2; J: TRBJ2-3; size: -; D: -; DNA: TGTGCCAGCGGATGGACACGGGACACAGATACGCAGTATTTT; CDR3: CASGWTRDTDTQYF
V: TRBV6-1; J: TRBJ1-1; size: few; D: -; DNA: TGTGCCAGCAGTCTGACAGACATGAACACTGAAGCTTTCTTT; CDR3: CASSLTDMNTEAFF
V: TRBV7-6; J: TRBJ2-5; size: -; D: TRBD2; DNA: TGTGCCAGCAGCTACCATACTAGCGGGGTGTACCAAGAGACCCAGTACTTC; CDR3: CASSYHTSGVYQETQYF
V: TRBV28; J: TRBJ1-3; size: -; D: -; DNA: TGTGCCACCCCTGGTAGGCAGGGACGACGCCTCAATTCGTCTGGAAACACCATATATTTT; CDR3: CATPGRQGRRLNSSGNTIYF
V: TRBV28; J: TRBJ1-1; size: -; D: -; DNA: TGTGCCAGCAGTTTGGAGCTCACTGAAGCTTTCTTT; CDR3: CASSLELTEAFF
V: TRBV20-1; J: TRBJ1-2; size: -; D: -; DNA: TGCAGTGCTCCCCTGCAGTCCTCCTATGGCTACACCTTC; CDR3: CSAPLQSSYGYTF
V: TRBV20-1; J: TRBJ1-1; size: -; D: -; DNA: TGCAGTGCTAGAATCCGCATCATGAACACTGAAGCTTTCTTT; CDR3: CSARIRIMNTEAFF
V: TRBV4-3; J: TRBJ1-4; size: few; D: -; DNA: TGCGCCAGCAGCCTCGGGACGGGAGCTAATGAAAAACTGTTTTTT; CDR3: CASSLGTGANEKLFF
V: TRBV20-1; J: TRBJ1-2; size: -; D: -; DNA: TGCAGTGCTAGAGTTCACAGGGTTGGCTACACCTTC; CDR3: CSARVHRVGYTF
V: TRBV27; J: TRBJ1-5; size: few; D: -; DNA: TGTGCCAGCAGTTTCCAGGGTCAGCCCCAGCATTTT; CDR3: CASSFQGQPQHF
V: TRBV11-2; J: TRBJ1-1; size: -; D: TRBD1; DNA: TGTGCCAGCAGCCCCGGAGACAGGGTTATAAACACTGAAGCTTTCTTT; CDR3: CASSPGDRVINTEAFF
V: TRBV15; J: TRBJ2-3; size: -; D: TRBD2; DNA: TGTGCCACCAGTGGGACTAGCGGGATTGAAGATACGCAGTATTTT; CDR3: CATSGTSGIEDTQYF
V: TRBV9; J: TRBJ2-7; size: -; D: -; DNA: TGTGCCAGCAGCCCCCGAGAAGGCGCCTCCTACGAGCAGTACTTC; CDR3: CASSPREGASYEQYF
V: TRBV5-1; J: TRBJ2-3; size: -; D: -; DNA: TGCGCCAGCAGCTTGTTGGGACGCACAGATACGCAGTATTTT; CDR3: CASSLLGRTDTQYF
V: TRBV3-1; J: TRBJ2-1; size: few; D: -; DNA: TGTGCCAGCAGCCAAGACCTACGACTAGCCTACAATGAGCAGTTCTTC; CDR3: CASSQDLRLAYNEQFF